The entry below describes one T cell receptor beta chain. Its antigen remains unknown. Pooling covered second doses at about 4 or about 12 weeks. This entry comes from a study of T cell responses to AZD1222 COVID-19 vaccine. Method: immunoSEQ multiplex PCR; TCRdb's copy keeps in-frame clones and lacks some. The repertoire includes tens of thousands of clones, roughly 90% of them detected once, and 12% sits in the top ten. Study results and limitations: Clonal diversity was possibly underestimated, and white British individuals and females predominated among donors. Reportedly, close to half of spike-specific TCRs are directed against unmutated variant regions.

The clonotype was recovered from an adult who received the AZD1222 COVID-19 vaccine. The material sequenced was peripheral blood, taken 28 days after the second AZD1222 dose.

The CDR3 region has the DNA TGTGCCAGCAGTTTTAAGGCGGGGTACCTCACAGATACGCAGTATTTT. Protein product: CASSFKAGYLTDTQYF. The chain links TRBV27 to TRBJ2-3, with D tentatively TRBD2 (6 bases). V lost 3 bases, J lost 2 bases, and 15 bases lay in between. The CDR3 totals 16 residues. Per germline, CDR1 MNHEY and CDR2 SMNVEV (reference sequence).